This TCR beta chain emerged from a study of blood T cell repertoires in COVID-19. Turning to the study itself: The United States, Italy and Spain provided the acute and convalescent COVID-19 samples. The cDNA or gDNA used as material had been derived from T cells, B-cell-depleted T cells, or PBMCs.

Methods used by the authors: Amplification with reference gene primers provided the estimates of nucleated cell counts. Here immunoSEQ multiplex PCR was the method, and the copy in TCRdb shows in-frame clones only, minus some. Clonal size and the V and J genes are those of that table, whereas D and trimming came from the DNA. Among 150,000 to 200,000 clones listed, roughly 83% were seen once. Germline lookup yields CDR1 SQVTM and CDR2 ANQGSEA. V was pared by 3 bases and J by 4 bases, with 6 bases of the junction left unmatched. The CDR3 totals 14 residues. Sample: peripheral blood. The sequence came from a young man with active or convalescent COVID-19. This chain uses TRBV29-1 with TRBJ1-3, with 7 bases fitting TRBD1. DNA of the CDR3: TGCAGCGTTGACGACAGGGCGACGGGAAACACCATATATTTT. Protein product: CSVDDRATGNTIYF.